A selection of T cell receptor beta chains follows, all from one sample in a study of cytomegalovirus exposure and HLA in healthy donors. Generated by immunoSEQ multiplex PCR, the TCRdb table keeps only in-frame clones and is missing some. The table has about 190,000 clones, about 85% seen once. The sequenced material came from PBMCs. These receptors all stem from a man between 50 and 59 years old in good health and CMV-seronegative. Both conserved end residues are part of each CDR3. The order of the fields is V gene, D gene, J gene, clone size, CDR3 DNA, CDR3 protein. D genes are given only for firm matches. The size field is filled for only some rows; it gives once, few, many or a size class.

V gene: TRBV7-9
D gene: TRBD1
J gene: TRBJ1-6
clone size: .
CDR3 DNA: TGTGCCAGCAGCCTCAATAATGACAGGGGTTCACCCCTCCACTTT
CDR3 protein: CASSLNNDRGSPLHF

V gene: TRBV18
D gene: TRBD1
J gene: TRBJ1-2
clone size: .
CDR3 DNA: TGTGCCAGCTCACAAGACCCAGGGGGAGGCTACACCTTC
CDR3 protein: CASSQDPGGGYTF

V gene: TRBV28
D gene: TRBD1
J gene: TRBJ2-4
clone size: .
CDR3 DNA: TGTGCCAGCAGCCACATGCTACCGGGACAGGGCATTCAGTACTTC
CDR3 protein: CASSHMLPGQGIQYF

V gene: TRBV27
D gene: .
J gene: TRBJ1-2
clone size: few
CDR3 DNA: TGTGCCAGCAGTTTAGCGGGGTATGGCTACACCTTC
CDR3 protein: CASSLAGYGYTF

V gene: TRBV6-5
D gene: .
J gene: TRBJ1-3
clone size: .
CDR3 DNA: TGTGCCAGCAGTTACCATAGGACAGAAGCGGACACCATATATTTT
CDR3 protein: CASSYHRTEADTIYF

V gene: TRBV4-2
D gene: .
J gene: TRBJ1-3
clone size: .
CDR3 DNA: TGTGCCAGCAGCCAAAGGAGACAGGCTGGAAACACCATATATTTT
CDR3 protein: CASSQRRQAGNTIYF

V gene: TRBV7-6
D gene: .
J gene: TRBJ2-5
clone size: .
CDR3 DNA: TGTGCCAGCTCGACTCGCGGGGTAGGGGAGACCCAGTACTTC
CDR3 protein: CASSTRGVGETQYF

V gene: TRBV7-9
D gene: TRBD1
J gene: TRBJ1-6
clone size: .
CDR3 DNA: TGTGCGACAGATTGGGACAGGGGTAGCAATTCACCCCTCCACTTT
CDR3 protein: CATDWDRGSNSPLHF

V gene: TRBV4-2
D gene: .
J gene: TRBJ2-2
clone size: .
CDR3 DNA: TGTGCCAGCAGCCAGGAGGTGGGGATCGAAACCGGGGAGCTGTTTTTT
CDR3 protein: CASSQEVGIETGELFF

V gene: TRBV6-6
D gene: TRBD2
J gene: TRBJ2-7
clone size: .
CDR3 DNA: TGTGCCAGCAGTCCGCTGGGAGGGTTGGGCGAGCAGTACTTC
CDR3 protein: CASSPLGGLGEQYF

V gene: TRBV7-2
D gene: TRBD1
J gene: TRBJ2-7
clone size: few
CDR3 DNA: TGTGCCAGCAGCCGAAAGAGGACAGGGCCTAACGAGCAGTACTTC
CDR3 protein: CASSRKRTGPNEQYF

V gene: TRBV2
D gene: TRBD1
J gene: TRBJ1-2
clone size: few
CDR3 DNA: TGTGCCAGCAGTAACGGACAGGGGCCAACTAACTATGGCTACACCTTC
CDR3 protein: CASSNGQGPTNYGYTF

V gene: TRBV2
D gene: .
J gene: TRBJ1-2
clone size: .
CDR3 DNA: TGTGCCAGCACTTTGGGTGGGCCGCTTCTGTATGGCTACACCTTC
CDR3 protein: CASTLGGPLLYGYTF

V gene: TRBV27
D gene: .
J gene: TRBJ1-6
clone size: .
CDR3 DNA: TGTGCCAGCAGTTTATCGGGTTTAATGGAGAATTCACCCCTCCACTTT
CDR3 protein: CASSLSGLMENSPLHF

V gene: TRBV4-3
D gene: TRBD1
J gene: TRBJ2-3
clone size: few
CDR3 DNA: TGCGCCAGCAGCCAGGGACAGGGTTGGGCAGATACGCAGTATTTT
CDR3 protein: CASSQGQGWADTQYF

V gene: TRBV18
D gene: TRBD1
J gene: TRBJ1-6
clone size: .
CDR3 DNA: TGTGCCAGCTCACCTCAGGGGGCCAAGAATTCACCCCTCCACTTT
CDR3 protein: CASSPQGAKNSPLHF

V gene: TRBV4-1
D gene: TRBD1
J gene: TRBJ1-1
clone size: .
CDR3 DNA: TGCGCCAGCAGCCAATTCGACAGGGTGACTGTAGGGACTGAAGCTTTCTTT
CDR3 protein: CASSQFDRVTVGTEAFF

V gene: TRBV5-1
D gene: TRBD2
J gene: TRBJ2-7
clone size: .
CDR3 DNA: TGCGCCAGCAGCTTGCGGGGGGAGGGTGGCGAGCAGTACTTC
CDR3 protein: CASSLRGEGGEQYF

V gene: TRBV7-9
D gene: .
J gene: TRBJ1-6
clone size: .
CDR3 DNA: TGTGCCAGCAGCTTAGTATGGCAGGGGAATAATTCACCCCTCCACTTT
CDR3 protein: CASSLVWQGNNSPLHF

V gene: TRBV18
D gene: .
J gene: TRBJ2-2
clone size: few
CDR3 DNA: TGTGCCAGCTCACCATCGGGCACCGGGGAGCTGTTTTTT
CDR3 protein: CASSPSGTGELFF

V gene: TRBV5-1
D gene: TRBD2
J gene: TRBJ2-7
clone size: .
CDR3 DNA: TGCGCCAGCAGCTTGACCAGCGGGGCTTCCTACGAGCAGTACTTC
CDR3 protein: CASSLTSGASYEQYF

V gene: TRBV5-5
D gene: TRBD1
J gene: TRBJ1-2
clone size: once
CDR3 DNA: TGTGCCAGCAGCCGGGGACAGGGGGAAATCTATGGCTACACCTTC
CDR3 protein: CASSRGQGEIYGYTF

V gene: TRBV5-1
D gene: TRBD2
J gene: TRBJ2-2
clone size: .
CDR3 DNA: TGCGCCAGCAGGAGCCTAGCGGGAATCACCGGGGAGCTGTTTTTT
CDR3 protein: CASRSLAGITGELFF

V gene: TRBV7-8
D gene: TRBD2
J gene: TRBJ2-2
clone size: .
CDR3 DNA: TGTGCCAGCAGCTTACGCAGCGGGGGTAACACCGGGGAGCTGCTTTTT
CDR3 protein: CASSLRSGGNTGELLF

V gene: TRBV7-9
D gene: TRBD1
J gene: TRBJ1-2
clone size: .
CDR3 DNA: TGTGCCAGCAGCCCCAAGGGCGGACAGGCTTACTATGGCTACACCTTC
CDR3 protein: CASSPKGGQAYYGYTF

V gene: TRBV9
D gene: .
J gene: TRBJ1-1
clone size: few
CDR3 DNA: TGTGCCAGCAGCGGGGGGCTGGGTAGGAAGGGAACTGAAGCTTTCTTT
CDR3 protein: CASSGGLGRKGTEAFF

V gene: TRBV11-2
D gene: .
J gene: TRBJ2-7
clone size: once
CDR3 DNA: TGTGCCAGCAGCAGGACTGTGTGCCACTTC
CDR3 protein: CASSRTVCHF

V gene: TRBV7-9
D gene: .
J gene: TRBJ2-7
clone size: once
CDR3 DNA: TGTGCCAGCAGCCCCGCCGACAGGAGCTACGAGCAGTACTTC
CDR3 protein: CASSPADRSYEQYF

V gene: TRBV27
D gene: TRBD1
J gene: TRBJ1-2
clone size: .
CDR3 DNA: TGTGCCAGCAGTTCGGGACAGGGCAGACCTTTCTATGGCTACACCTTC
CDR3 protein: CASSSGQGRPFYGYTF

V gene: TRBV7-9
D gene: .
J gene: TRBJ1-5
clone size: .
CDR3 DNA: TGTGCCAGCAGCTTAGGGGAGGCGGGCAATCAGCCCCAGCATTTT
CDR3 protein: CASSLGEAGNQPQHF

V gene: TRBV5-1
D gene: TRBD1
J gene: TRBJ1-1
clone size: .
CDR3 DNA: TGCGCCAGCAGCTATTATTTGGGACAGAGAAACACTGAAGCTTTCTTT
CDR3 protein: CASSYYLGQRNTEAFF

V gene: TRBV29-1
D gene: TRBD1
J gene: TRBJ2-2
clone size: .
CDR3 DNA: TGCAGCGCATGGACAGGTCCCGGGGAGCTGTTTTTT
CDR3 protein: CSAWTGPGELFF

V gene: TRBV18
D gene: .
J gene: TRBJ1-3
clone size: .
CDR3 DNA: TGTGCCAGCTCACCTTACGATGACTCAAGTGGAAACACCATATATTTT
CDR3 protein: CASSPYDDSSGNTIYF

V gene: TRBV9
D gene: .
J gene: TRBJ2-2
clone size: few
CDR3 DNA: TGTGCCAGCGGGGGGGCGGGCACCGGGGAGCTGTTTTTT
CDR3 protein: CASGGAGTGELFF

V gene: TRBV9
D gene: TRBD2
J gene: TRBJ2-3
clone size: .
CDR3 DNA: TGTGCCAGCAGCCCCGGGGGACTAGCGGCAGATACGCAGTATTTT
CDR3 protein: CASSPGGLAADTQYF

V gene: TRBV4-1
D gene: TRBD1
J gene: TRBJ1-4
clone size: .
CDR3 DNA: TGCGCCAGCAGCCAGGCTGAATATCTAGGGGGCGAAAAACTGTTTTTT
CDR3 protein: CASSQAEYLGGEKLFF

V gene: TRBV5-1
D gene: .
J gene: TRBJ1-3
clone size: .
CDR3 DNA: TGCGCCAGCAGCGACCAGACAGCCTCTGGAAACACCATATATTTT
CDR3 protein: CASSDQTASGNTIYF

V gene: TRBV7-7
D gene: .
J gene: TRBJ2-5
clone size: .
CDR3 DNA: TGTGCCAGCAGCTTGGGGCACCAAGAGACCCAGTACTTC
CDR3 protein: CASSLGHQETQYF

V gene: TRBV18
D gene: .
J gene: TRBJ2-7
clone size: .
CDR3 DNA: TGTGCCAGCTCACCGGGGCGGCGCTCCTACGAGCAGTACTTC
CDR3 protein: CASSPGRRSYEQYF

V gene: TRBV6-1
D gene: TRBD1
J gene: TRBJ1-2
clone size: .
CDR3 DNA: TGTGCCAGCAGTGACGGGGACAGGGGAAGTGGCTACACCTTC
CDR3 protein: CASSDGDRGSGYTF

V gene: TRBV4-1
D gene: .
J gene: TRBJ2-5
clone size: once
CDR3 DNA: TGCGCCAGCAGCCAGGGCACAGGGTCGAGGGAGCAGTACTTC
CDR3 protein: CASSQGTGSREQYF

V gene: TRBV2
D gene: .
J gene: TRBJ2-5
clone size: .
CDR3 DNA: TGTGCCAGCAGTGACGCGGGGGCGAGACAAGAGACCCAGTACTTC
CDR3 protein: CASSDAGARQETQYF

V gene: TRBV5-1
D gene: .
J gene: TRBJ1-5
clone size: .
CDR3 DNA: TGCGCCAGCAGCTTCGGGTCGGGGGACAATCAGCCCCAGCATTTT
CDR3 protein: CASSFGSGDNQPQHF

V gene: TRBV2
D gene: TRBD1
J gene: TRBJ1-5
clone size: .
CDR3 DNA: TGTGCCAGCAGTGAAGCGGAGACAGGGTATAGCAATCAGCCCCAGCATTTT
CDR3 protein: CASSEAETGYSNQPQHF

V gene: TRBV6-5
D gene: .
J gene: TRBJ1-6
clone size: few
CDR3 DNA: TGTGCCAGCAGGCCGGGCTATAATTCACCCCTCCACTTT
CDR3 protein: CASRPGYNSPLHF

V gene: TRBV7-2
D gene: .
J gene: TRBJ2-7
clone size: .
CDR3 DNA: TGTGCCAGCAGCTTAAGTACATACTACGAGCAGTACTTC
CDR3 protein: CASSLSTYYEQYF

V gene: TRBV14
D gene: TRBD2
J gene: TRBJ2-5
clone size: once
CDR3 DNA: TGTGCCAGCAGCCTTCTAGCGGGGGCCCTCCAAGAGACCCAGTACTTC
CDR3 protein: CASSLLAGALQETQYF

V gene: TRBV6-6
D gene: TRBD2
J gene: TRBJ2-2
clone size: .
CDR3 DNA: TGTGCCAGCACCTCCAGGACTAGCGGGAACACCGGGGAGCTGTTTTTT
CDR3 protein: CASTSRTSGNTGELFF

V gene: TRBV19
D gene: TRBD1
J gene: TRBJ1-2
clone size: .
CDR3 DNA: TGTGCCAGTAGTCTCCGGACAGGGCTCTATGGCTACACCTTC
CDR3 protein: CASSLRTGLYGYTF

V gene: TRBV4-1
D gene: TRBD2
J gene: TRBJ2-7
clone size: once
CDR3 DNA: TGCGCCAGCAGCCTTTTAGCGGGGCCACTCGAGCAGTACTTC
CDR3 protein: CASSLLAGPLEQYF

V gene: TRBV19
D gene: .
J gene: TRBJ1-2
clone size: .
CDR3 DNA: TGTGCCAGTAGGTGGACGGGAGAGGCTAACTATGGCTACACCTTC
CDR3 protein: CASRWTGEANYGYTF

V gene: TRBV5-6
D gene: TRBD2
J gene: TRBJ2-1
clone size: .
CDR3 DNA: TGTGCCAGCAGCCTCAGCGGGGGGTCATACAATGAGCAGTTCTTC
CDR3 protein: CASSLSGGSYNEQFF

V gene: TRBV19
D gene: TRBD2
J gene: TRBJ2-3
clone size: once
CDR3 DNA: TGTGCCAGTAGGTTCTCCGGGACTACTATATCCAGGGATACGCAGTATTTT
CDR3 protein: CASRFSGTTISRDTQYF